This T cell receptor (beta chain) is from a study of T cell clonality in common variable immunodeficiency. The assay was immunoSEQ multiplex PCR, and TCRdb's table has in-frame clones only and misses some. Sampling found fewer than 75,000 clones, none seen once. Trimming took 3 bases from V and 7 from J, leaving 18 bases between them. This CDR3 has 14 amino acids. Germline lookup yields CDR1 DFQATT and CDR2 SNEGSKA (reference sequence). At least ten counts were recorded for this clone. The read terminates 3 residues before the CDR3 end, so the remaining end is supplied by the germline J gene. The genes are TRBV20-1 and TRBJ1-1; tentatively, D is TRBD1 (6 bases). Sample: peripheral blood mononuclear cells. The source is a person aged 18-70 years in good health. The sequenced part of the CDR3 DNA is TGCAGTGCTAGGGATACAGGGTTCGGAGTTGAA. Its protein product is CSARDTGFGVE. The full CDR3 protein is CSARDTGFGVEAFF.